The clone carrying this T cell receptor beta chain was counted many times. Antigen specificity is unknown. This sample is part of a study of T cells in Graves' hyperthyroidism and ophthalmopathy. Study information: The initial diagnosis was the point when peripheral blood was collected, ahead of any treatment. Study-level points and caveats: Prediction of ophthalmopathy progression came a median around 6.5 months pre-onset. Most clonotypes that expanded in the thyroid above 0.001 also showed up in blood.

Uncontrolled infection, other autoimmune disease, pregnancy and lactation each barred patients from inclusion. The CDR3 runs to 15 residues. With 8 bases clipped from V and 2 bases from J, the junction kept 11 bases outside the gene matches. The germline V gene encodes CDR1 MNHEY and CDR2 SVGEGT. What was amplified from RNA transcripts were TCR beta CDR3 regions. With the HTBI primer set, the TCR CDR3 went through a first round of RT-PCR. TCRdb itself ran the multiplex PCR reads through MiXCR, one entry per CDR3 protein. The sample has roughly 550,000 distinct CDR3 sequences; roughly 16% are singletons.

The TCR sequence derives from a woman aged 25 to 45 with Graves' ophthalmopathy. The rearrangement links TRBV6-2 or TRBV6-3 to TRBJ2-5; 7 bases are shared with TRBD2. Sequenced sample: blood. The CDR3 protein is CASANLAGPQETQYF. The CDR3 region has the DNA TGTGCCAGCGCTAACTTAGCGGGTCCTCAAGAGACCCAGTACTTC.